The 28 T cell receptor beta chains reported below all come from one sample, sequenced in a study of blood T cell repertoires in COVID-19. Generated by immunoSEQ multiplex PCR, the TCRdb table keeps only in-frame clones and is missing some. This table holds under 200,000 clones, over 80% found once. Source material: peripheral blood. The receptors originated from a woman aged 55-69 years who had recovered from COVID-19.

The chain recombines TRBV5-4 with TRBJ2-3; 11 nucleotides match TRBD2. This CDR3 is 19 amino acids long. V was pared by 2 bases and J by 4 bases, with 15 bases of the junction left unmatched. Germline CDR1 and CDR2: SGHNT and YYREEE (reference sequence). CDR3 sequence: CASSLGQILAGAEADTQYF. CDR3 in DNA: TGTGCCAGCAGCTTAGGACAGATACTAGCGGGGGCGGAGGCAGATACGCAGTATTTT.

J is TRBJ1-5 and V is TRBV10-3; 10 bases fit TRBD1. The J segment lost 7 bases and the V segment lost 2 bases, leaving 11 bases of the junction unmatched. Germline-derived CDR1 and CDR2 are ENHRY and SYGVKD. The CDR3 is 17 residues long. As DNA, the CDR3 is TGTGCCATCAGTGAGCGAGGGACAGGGGAGGTCGGGCAGCCCCAGCATTTT. It codes for CAISERGTGEVGQPQHF.

In its sample, this clone was seen a few times. The chain recombines TRBV4-1 with TRBJ1-3; tentatively, D is TRBD1 (5 bases). The CDR3 extends over 16 amino acids. Germline CDR1 and CDR2: MGHRA and YSYEKL. Trimming removed 0 bases at V and 4 bases at J, with 13 bases between. This CDR3 reads CASSQDTRGRGNTIYF. CDR3 bases: TGCGCCAGCAGCCAAGATACCCGGGGGAGGGGAAACACCATATATTTT.

This clone was seen a single time. The V call is TRBV27, the J call TRBJ1-1, with a possible D match to TRBD1 (6 bases). CDR1 and CDR2 (germline): MNHEY, SMNVEV (reference sequence). Trimming removed 0 bases at V and 3 bases at J, with 8 bases between. The CDR3 length is 14 residues. Written as DNA, the CDR3 is TGTGCCAGCAGTTTATCCAGGGGATACACTGAAGCTTTCTTT. Protein sequence: CASSLSRGYTEAFF.

The chain joins TRBV5-1 to TRBJ1-5; D is undetermined. CDR1 is SGHRS, CDR2 YFSETQ, per germline. The CDR3 covers 18 residues. Deletions cut 2 bases from V and 10 bases from J, with 28 bases between. The CDR3 nucleotides are TGCGCCAGCAGCTTTCCTAACCTGGACTTTCTAAGAGAGCAACCCCAGCATTTT. Encoded protein: CASSFPNLDFLREQPQHF.

Only one count was recorded for this clone. V usage is TRBV28 and J usage is TRBJ1-1; D is possibly TRBD1 (6 bases). The CDR3 is made up of 16 amino acids. V was trimmed by 5 bases and J by 5 bases, leaving 21 bases between them. Germline values: CDR1 MDHEN, CDR2 SYDVKM. CDR3 DNA sequence: TGTGCCAGCAGTATCAACCCTTCATCAGGGGAGACTGAAGCTTTCTTT. Its translation: CASSINPSSGETEAFF.

The chain carries TRBV5-4 and TRBJ2-3; 11 bases line up with TRBD1. This CDR3 spans 16 amino acids. The ends lost 2 bases at V and 3 bases at J; junction bases unmatched: 5. CDR1 and CDR2 from the germline V gene are SGHNT and YYREEE (reference sequence). The CDR3 here is CASSLWTGGATDTQYF. The CDR3 bases are TGTGCCAGCAGCTTATGGACAGGGGGCGCAACAGATACGCAGTATTTT.

V gene TRBV6-1 combines with J gene TRBJ2-3; D is uncertain. The V gene lost 2 bases and the J gene lost 2 bases, with 11 bases spanning the gap. Per germline, CDR1 MNHNS and CDR2 SASEGT. The CDR3 sequence is 15 residues long. CDR3 region: CASSERLLYTDTQYF. As DNA, the CDR3 is TGTGCCAGCAGTGAACGTCTACTCTACACAGATACGCAGTATTTT.

The chain carries TRBV2 and TRBJ1-2; D uncertain. The germline V and J ends were trimmed by 4 bases and 0 bases, with 9 bases remaining between them. The V gene's germline CDR1 is SNHLY and CDR2 FYNNEI. This CDR3 spans 14 amino acids. The CDR3 coding sequence is TGTGCCAGCAGTGTCAGAACAGCTAACTATGGCTACACCTTC. It encodes CASSVRTANYGYTF. Full variable domain (outside the CDR3, taken from reference TRBV2 and TRBJ1-2): EPEVTQTPSHQVTQMGQEVILRCVPISNHLYFYWYRQILGQKVEFLVSFYNNEISEKSEIFDDQFSVERPDGSNFTLKIRSTKLEDSAMYFCASSVRTANYGYTFGSGTRLTVV.

The chain employs TRBV7-9 and TRBJ2-1; 8 bases line up with TRBD2. The CDR3 has 13 amino acids. V lost 2 bases to trimming and J lost 7 bases; unmatched junction nucleotides: 1. Germline CDR1 and CDR2: SEHNR and FQNEAQ (reference sequence). As DNA, the CDR3 is TGTGCCAGCAGCTTATTAGCGGGGAATGAGCAGTTCTTC. Encoded protein: CASSLLAGNEQFF.

The V gene is TRBV28, the J gene TRBJ1-4; TRBD1 matches 9 bases. V gave up 7 bases and J gave up 0 bases; unmatched junction bases: 9. Germline CDR1 is MDHEN and CDR2 is SYDVKM. CDR3 size: 17 residues. The DNA of the CDR3 is TGTGCCAGCAACCAACAGGGGGCGGCTGCAACTAATGAAAAACTGTTTTTT. This sequence encodes CASNQQGAAATNEKLFF.

This CDR3 is CASSPRGGLSEQYF. DNA for the CDR3: TGTGCCAGCAGCCCCCGCGGGGGCCTATCCGAGCAGTACTTC. V usage is TRBV3-1 (or the pseudogene TRBV3-2) and J usage is TRBJ2-7, with D possibly matching TRBD2 (7 bases). The length of the CDR3 is 14 residues. Per the germline V gene, CDR1 is LGHDT and CDR2 is YNNKEL (reference sequence). V lost 4 bases and J lost 6, with 16 bases in between.

This chain joins TRBV11-2 and TRBJ2-3; TRBD2 agrees at 9 bases. The CDR3 is 16 residues long. Germline values: CDR1 SGHAT, CDR2 FQNNGV. The junction had 11 bases not matched to a gene; V was cut back by 6 bases and J by 4 bases. DNA of the CDR3: TGTGCCAGCAGGGGTTGGACTAGCGAAGTTTCAGATACGCAGTATTTT. Translation: CASRGWTSEVSDTQYF.

This chain uses TRBV7-9 with TRBJ2-7; weak D call: TRBD1 (6 bases). The germline CDR1 and CDR2 sequences are SEHNR and FQNEAQ (reference sequence). Trimming took 5 bases from V and 6 from J, leaving 17 bases between them. The CDR3 covers 14 residues. The CDR3 DNA reads as TGTGCCAGCAGCCTACAGGGAAGGTTAAGCGAGCAGTACTTC. Translating it yields CASSLQGRLSEQYF.

The CDR3 sequence is CASSTTTGSPLHF. CDR3 sequence (DNA): TGTGCCAGCAGTACTACGACAGGTAGCCCCCTCCACTTT. The V gene is TRBV6-5, the J gene TRBJ1-6; a weak D match, TRBD1 (6 bases). CDR1 MNHEY and CDR2 SVGAGI come from the germline V gene. V was shortened by 5 bases and J by 13 bases, with 15 bases between the two germline ends. The length of the CDR3 is 13 residues.

V gene TRBV18 combines with J gene TRBJ1-2, with 9 bases that match TRBD1. The CDR3 is made up of 16 amino acids. V lost 3 bases, J lost 6 bases, and 11 bases stayed unmatched. Germline-derived CDR1 and CDR2 are KGHSH and LQKENI. The CDR3 DNA is TGTGCCAGCTCACCTGGACAGGGGATTCGACTCGATGGCTACACCTTC. It codes for CASSPGQGIRLDGYTF.

This chain joins TRBV6-5 and TRBJ1-2; 8 bases are shared with TRBD1. The CDR3 sequence is 13 residues long. V shed 2 bases and J 8 bases; nucleotides not matched to a gene: 4. Germline CDR1 is MNHEY and CDR2 is SVGAGI. The CDR3 here is CASSYQGALGYTF. CDR3 coding DNA: TGTGCCAGCAGTTACCAGGGGGCGCTCGGCTACACCTTC.

The chain carries TRBV4-1 and TRBJ2-2; 9 nucleotides line up with TRBD1. After removal of 1 base from V and 1 base from J, the junction contained 7 bases not matched to a gene. This CDR3 is 18 amino acids long. The germline V gene encodes CDR1 MGHRA and CDR2 YSYEKL. The CDR3 coding sequence is TGCGCCAGCAGCCAAGCCTGGGGACAGGGTGGGAACACCGGGGAGCTGTTTTTT. Its protein product is CASSQAWGQGGNTGELFF.

The chain links TRBV11-1 to TRBJ1-6; D is uncertain. The CDR3 runs to 13 residues. The germline V gene has CDR1 SGHAT and CDR2 FQDESV (reference sequence). Between the trimmed V and J ends, which lost 2 bases and 7 bases, there was a span of 6 bases. CDR3 protein: CASSLSGNSPLHF. CDR3 bases: TGTGCCAGCAGCTTAAGTGGCAATTCACCCCTCCACTTT. The full variable domain, its missing parts supplied by reference TRBV11-1 and TRBJ1-6, is EAEVAQSPRYKITEKSQAVAFWCDPISGHATLYWYRQILGQGPELLVQFQDESVVDDSQLPKDRFSAERLKGVDSTLKIQPAELGDSAMYLCASSLSGNSPLHFGNGTRLTVT.

The chain uses TRBV27 and TRBJ2-2; possible D gene TRBD1, 6 bases. V lost 6 bases and J 5 bases, leaving 13 bases between the germline ends. Per germline, CDR1 MNHEY and CDR2 SMNVEV (reference sequence). The CDR3 is made up of 14 amino acids. The CDR3 sequence is CASRNPQGTGELFF. The CDR3 DNA is TGTGCCAGCAGAAACCCCCAGGGGACCGGGGAGCTGTTTTTT.

This chain uses TRBV10-3 with TRBJ1-5, with 7 nucleotides matching TRBD1. There are 16 residues in the CDR3. Losses at the gene ends were 2 bases for V and 4 bases for J; bases not matched to a gene: 8. Germline V gene data show CDR1 as ENHRY and CDR2 as SYGVKD. Written as DNA, the CDR3 is TGTGCCATCAGTGAGCAATTAACAGGGGCAAATCAGCCCCAGCATTTT. Translation: CAISEQLTGANQPQHF.

The chain couples TRBV4-3 to TRBJ1-6; TRBD1 aligns across 10 bases. J gave up 2 bases and V 0 bases, and 10 bases lay outside the gene matches. Germline loops: CDR1 LGHNA, CDR2 YSLEER. The CDR3 covers 20 residues. CDR3 in DNA: TGCGCCAGCAGCCAAGATCCCCCGGACAGGGGGTTTACCTATAATTCACCCCTCCACTTT. Its translation: CASSQDPPDRGFTYNSPLHF.

This clone has more than one count but fewer than ten. V usage is TRBV10-1 and J usage is TRBJ2-5, with TRBD2 matching over 13 bases. Per the germline V gene, CDR1 is WNHNN and CDR2 is SYGVQD (reference sequence). Trimming removed 6 bases from V and 5 bases from J; junction bases left unmatched: 9. This CDR3 region has 16 residues. DNA of the CDR3: TGCGCCAGCAGCCCCGGGACTAGCGGGGCTTGGGAGACCCAGTACTTC. Translation gives CASSPGTSGAWETQYF.

The V gene is TRBV9, the J gene TRBJ2-6; D not certain. The CDR3 spans 15 residues. Germline V gene lookup returns CDR1 SGDLS and CDR2 YYNGEE. Trimming took off 3 bases at V and 0 bases at J, with 7 bases between the two ends. This chain's CDR3 is CASSAYSSGANVLTF. CDR3 sequence (DNA): TGTGCCAGCAGCGCATACAGCTCTGGGGCCAACGTCCTGACTTTC.

CDR3 sequence: CASSSGGGKDYGYTF. CDR3 coding DNA: TGTGCCAGCAGTTCAGGGGGCGGAAAGGACTATGGCTACACCTTC. The genes are TRBV28 and TRBJ1-2; 8 bases match TRBD1. The junction had 7 bases not matched to a gene; V was cut back by 4 bases and J by 3 bases. The germline V gene encodes CDR1 MDHEN and CDR2 SYDVKM. The CDR3 is 15 amino acids.

J is TRBJ2-1 and V is TRBV5-6, with D maybe TRBD1 (6 bases). CDR3 length: 15 residues. The V and J ends lost 0 bases and 5 bases respectively, with 12 bases between them. In germline, CDR1 is SGHDT, CDR2 YYEEEE. CDR3 region: CASSLAGHLNNEQFF. The DNA of the CDR3 is TGTGCCAGCAGCTTGGCGGGACACCTCAACAATGAGCAGTTCTTC.

This clone was counted once. The genes are TRBV5-1 and TRBJ2-5; D not resolved. The CDR3 consists of 13 residues. V shed 0 bases and J shed 3 bases, with 6 bases lying between them. Germline lookup yields CDR1 SGHRS and CDR2 YFSETQ. The CDR3 region has the DNA TGCGCCAGCAGCTTGGTGATAGAAGAGACCCAGTACTTC. Residues: CASSLVIEETQYF.

This clone came up once. The CDR3 spells CASSPSQQGELFF. CDR3 coding DNA: TGTGCCAGCAGCCCTAGTCAACAAGGGGAGCTGTTTTTT. The chain has TRBV13 and TRBJ2-2; D unresolved. CDR3 size: 13 residues. The ends were cut back, 5 bases at V and 8 bases at J, with 12 bases in the middle. The germline gives CDR1 PRHDT, CDR2 FYEKMQ (reference sequence).